This T cell receptor (delta chain) was found in a study of gamma-delta chains in newborns, infants, children (dated by TCRdb to between 2018 and 2021). At the level of the whole study: According to the title of the study, polyclonal expansion of innate gammadelta T cells immediately after birth is driven by microbial exposure. The study investigated how microbial exposure shaped innate gammadelta T cell populations in human newborns immediately after birth.

In its sample, this clone was seen a few times. Its antigen is unknown. Per-base qualities were not stored, and no clone one base away is much larger. Instrument on record: Illumina MiSeq. Clonotypes were called again by TCRdb from the public reads via CATT, and duplicate nucleotide sequences were then merged into one entry. In all, the sample holds about 4,500 delta-chain clones, and approximately 4.7% of those were seen once. Around 9.9% of the sample goes to the ten largest clones. The clonotype originates from a child who was a newborn, infant or young child, either healthy, febrile or measles-vaccinated (not recorded which). Sequencing used blood.

The DNA sequence is as follows: TGTGCCTGTGACGGGGTTTTCTGGGACACCCGACAGATGTTTTTC. This gives the protein CACDGVFWDTRQMFF. The chain is made from TRDV2 and TRDJ3, with no confident D gene call. V lost 3 bases and J lost 3 bases; the stretch between them is 8 bases long. As encoded in the germline V gene, CDR1 is GEAIGNYY while CDR2 is EKD. Its CDR3 holds 15 amino acids, cysteine through phenylalanine. Just the 45-base CDR3 DNA is kept, in frame starting at base 1.